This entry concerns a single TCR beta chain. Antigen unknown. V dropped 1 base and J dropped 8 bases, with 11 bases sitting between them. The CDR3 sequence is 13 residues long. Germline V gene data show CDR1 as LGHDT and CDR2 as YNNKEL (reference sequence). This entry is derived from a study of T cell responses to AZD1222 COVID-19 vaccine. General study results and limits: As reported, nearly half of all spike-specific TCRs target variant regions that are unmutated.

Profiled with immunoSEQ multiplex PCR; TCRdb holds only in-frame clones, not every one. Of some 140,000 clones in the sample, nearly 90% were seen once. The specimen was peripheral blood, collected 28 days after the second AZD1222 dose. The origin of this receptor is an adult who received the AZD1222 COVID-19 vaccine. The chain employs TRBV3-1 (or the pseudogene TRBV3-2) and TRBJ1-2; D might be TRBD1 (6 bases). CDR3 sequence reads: CASSQGDKGGYTF. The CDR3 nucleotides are TGTGCCAGCAGCCAAGGGGACAAAGGGGGCTACACCTTC.